Given below is one T cell receptor (beta chain) in context. The target antigen is unknown. The data stem from a study of cytomegalovirus exposure and HLA in healthy donors. Study findings and constraints: According to the study, some 160 TCR beta chains were cytomegalovirus-associated.

Sequencing was performed with immunoSEQ multiplex PCR; in TCRdb, only in-frame clones are kept and a portion is missing. The sample has about 110,000 clones, almost 96% seen once; the top ten hold roughly 0.66%. The CDR3 extends over 15 amino acids. Trimming shortened V by 1 base and J by 0 bases, and 11 bases separated the two germline ends. Germline-derived CDR1 and CDR2 are SGHRS and YFSETQ. The TCR was taken from a woman aged 18-30 years in good health and CMV-seronegative. What was sequenced was PBMCs. The chain links TRBV5-1 to TRBJ2-7; D perhaps matches TRBD1 (5 bases). In DNA, the CDR3 is TGCGCCAGCAGCTTGACAGGAATGAGCTCCTACGAGCAGTACTTC. Protein sequence: CASSLTGMSSYEQYF.